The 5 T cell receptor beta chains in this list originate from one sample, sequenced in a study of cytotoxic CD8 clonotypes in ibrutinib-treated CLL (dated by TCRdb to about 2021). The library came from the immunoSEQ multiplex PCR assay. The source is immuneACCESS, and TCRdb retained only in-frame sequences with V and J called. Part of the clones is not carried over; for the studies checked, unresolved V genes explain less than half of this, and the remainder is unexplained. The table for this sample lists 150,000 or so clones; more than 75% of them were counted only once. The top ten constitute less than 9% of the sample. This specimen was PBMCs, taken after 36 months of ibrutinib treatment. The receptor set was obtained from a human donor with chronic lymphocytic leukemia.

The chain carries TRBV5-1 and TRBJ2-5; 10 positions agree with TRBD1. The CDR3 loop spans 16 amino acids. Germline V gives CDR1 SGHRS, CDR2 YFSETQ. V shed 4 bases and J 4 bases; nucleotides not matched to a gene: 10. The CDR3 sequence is CASSPNPGTGVETQYF. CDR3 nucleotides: TGCGCCAGCAGCCCTAACCCCGGGACAGGGGTAGAGACCCAGTACTTC.

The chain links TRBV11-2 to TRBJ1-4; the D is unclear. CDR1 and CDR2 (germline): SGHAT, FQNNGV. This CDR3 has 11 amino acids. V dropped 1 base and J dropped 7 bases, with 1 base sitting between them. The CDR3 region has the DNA TGTGCCAGCAGCTTAGGTGAAAAACTGTTTTTT. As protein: CASSLGEKLFF.

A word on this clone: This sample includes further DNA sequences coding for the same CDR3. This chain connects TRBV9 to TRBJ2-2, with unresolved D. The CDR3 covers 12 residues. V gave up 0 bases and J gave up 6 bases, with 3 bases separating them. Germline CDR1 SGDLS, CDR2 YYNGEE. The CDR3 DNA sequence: TGTGCCAGCAGCGTAGCTCCCGGGGAGCTGTTTTTT. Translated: CASSVAPGELFF.

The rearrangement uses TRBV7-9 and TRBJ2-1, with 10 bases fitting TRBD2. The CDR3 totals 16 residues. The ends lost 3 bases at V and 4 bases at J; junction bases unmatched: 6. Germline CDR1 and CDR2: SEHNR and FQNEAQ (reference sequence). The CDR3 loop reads CASSLSRSGGYNEQFF. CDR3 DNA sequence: TGTGCCAGCAGCTTGAGCCGTAGCGGGGGGTACAATGAGCAGTTCTTC.

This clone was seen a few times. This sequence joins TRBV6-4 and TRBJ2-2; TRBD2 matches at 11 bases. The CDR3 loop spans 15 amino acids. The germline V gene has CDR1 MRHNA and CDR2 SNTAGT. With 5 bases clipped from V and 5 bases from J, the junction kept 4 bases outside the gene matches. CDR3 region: CASSPLAGDTGELFF. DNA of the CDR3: TGTGCCAGCAGTCCACTAGCGGGAGATACCGGGGAGCTGTTTTTT.